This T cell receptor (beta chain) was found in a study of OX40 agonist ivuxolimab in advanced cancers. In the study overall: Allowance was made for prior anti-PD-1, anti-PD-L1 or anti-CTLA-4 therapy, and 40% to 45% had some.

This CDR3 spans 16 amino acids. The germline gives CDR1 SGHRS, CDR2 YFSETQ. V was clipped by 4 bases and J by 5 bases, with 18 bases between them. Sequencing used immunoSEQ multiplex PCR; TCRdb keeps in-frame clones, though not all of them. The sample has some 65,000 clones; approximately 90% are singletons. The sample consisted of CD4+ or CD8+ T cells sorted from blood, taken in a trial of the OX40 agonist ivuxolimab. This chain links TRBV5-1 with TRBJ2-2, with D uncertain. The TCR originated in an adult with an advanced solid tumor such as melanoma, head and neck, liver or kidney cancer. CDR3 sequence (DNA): TGCGCCAGCAGCCCCCAGGCCAACCCCCGGACCGGGGAGCTGTTTTTT. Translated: CASSPQANPRTGELFF.